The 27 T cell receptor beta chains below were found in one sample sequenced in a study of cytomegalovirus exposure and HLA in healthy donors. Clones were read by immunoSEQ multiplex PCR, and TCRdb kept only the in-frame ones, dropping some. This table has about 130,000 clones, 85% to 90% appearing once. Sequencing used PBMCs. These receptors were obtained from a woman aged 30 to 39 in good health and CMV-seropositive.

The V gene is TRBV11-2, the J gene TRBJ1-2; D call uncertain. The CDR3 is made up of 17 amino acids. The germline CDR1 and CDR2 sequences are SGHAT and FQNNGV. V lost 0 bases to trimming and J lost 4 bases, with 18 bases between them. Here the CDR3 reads CASSLDPQLGGGYGYTF. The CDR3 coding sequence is TGTGCCAGCAGCTTAGATCCCCAGCTGGGAGGAGGCTATGGCTACACCTTC.

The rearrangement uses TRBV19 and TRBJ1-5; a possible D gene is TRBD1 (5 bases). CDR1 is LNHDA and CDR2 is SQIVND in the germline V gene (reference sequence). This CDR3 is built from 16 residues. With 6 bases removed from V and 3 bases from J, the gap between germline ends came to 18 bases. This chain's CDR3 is CASSFPGTAHNQPQHF. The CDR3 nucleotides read TGTGCCAGTAGCTTCCCCGGGACTGCACACAATCAGCCCCAGCATTTT.

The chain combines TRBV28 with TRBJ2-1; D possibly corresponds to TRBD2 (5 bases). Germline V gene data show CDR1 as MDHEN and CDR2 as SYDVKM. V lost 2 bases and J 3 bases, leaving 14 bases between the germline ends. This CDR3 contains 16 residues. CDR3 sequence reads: CASSLALRRGYNEQFF. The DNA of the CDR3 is TGTGCCAGCAGTTTAGCGCTAAGACGGGGCTACAATGAGCAGTTCTTC.

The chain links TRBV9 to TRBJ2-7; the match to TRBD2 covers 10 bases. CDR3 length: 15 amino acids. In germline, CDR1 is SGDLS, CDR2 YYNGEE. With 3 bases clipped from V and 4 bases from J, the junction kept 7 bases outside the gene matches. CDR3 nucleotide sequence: TGTGCCAGCAGCGCCACCGGGACTAGCGTTTACGAGCAGTACTTC. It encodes CASSATGTSVYEQYF.

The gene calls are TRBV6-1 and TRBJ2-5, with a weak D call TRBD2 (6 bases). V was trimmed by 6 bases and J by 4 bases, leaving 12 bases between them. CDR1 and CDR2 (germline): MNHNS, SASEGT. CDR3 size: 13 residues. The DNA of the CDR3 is TGTGCCAGCAGACGACTAGTTGGAGAGACCCAGTACTTC. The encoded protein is CASRRLVGETQYF.

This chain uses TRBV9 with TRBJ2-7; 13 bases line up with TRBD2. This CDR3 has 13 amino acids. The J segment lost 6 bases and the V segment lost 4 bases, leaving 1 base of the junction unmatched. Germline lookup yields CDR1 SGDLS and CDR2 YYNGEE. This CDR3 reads CASSTSGRAEQYF. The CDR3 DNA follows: TGTGCCAGCAGCACTAGCGGGAGGGCCGAGCAGTACTTC. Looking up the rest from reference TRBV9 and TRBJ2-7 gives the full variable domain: DSGVTQTPKHLITATGQRVTLRCSPRSGDLSVYWYQQSLDQGLQFLIQYYNGEERAKGNILERFSAQQFPDLHSELNLSSLELGDSALYFCASSTSGRAEQYFGPGTRLTVT.

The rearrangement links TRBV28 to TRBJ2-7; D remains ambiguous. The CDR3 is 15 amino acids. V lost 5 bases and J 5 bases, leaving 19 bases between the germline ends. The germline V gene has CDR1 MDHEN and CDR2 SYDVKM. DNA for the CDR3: TGTGCCAGCAGTCTAGTCGTGGAGACCCGACACGAGCAGTACTTC. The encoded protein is CASSLVVETRHEQYF.

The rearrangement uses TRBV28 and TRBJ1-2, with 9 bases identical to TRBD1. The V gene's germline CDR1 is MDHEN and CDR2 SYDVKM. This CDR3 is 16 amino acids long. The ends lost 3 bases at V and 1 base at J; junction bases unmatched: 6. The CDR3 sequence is CASSLGGTGFNYGYTF. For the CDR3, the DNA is TGTGCCAGCAGTTTGGGTGGGACAGGGTTTAACTATGGCTACACCTTC.

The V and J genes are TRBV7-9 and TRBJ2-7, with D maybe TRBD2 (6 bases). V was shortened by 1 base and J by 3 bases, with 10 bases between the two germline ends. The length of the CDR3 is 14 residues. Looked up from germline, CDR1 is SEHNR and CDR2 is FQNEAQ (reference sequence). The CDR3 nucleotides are TGTGCCAGCAGCTTAGGTAGCGGTTACTACGAGCAGTACTTC. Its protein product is CASSLGSGYYEQYF.

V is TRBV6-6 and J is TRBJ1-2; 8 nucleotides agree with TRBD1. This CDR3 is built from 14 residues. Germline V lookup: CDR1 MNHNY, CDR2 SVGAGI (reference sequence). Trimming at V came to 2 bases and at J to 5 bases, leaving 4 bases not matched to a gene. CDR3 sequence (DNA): TGTGCCAGCAGTTACGCGGACAGGGCGTATGGCTACACCTTC. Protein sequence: CASSYADRAYGYTF.

CDR3 bases: TGCAGCGTTGAACTGCCCGCCCGGACAGAGAACACTGAAGCTTTCTTT. Amino acids: CSVELPARTENTEAFF. The rearrangement uses TRBV29-1 and TRBJ1-1; a possible D gene is TRBD1 (6 bases). V gave up 2 bases and J gave up 1 base, with 17 bases separating them. The CDR3 has 16 amino acids. In germline, CDR1 is SQVTM, CDR2 ANQGSEA.

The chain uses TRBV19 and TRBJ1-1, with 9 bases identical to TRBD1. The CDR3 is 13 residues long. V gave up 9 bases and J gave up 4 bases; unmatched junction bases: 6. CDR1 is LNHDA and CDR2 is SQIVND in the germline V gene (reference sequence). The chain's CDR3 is CASSRDRVTEAFF. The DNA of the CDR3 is TGTGCCAGCTCCCGGGACAGGGTCACTGAAGCTTTCTTT.

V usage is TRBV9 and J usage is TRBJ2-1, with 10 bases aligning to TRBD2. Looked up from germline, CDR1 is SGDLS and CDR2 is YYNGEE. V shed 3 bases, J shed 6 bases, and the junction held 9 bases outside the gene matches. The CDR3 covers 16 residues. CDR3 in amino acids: CASSASGGAVLNEQFF. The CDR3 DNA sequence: TGTGCCAGCAGCGCCAGCGGGGGGGCCGTTCTCAATGAGCAGTTCTTC.

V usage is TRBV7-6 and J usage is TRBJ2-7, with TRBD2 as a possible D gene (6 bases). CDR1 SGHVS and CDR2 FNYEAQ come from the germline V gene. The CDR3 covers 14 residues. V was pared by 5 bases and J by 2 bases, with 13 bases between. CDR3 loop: CASSPRGGTYEQYF. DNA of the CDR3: TGTGCCAGCAGCCCCAGAGGAGGGACCTACGAGCAGTACTTC.

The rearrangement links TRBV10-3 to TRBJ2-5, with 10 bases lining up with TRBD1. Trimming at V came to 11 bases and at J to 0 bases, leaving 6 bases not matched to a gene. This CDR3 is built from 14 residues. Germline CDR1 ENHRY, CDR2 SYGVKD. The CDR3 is CASSGQGYQETQYF. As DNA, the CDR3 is TGTGCCTCTTCGGGACAGGGGTACCAAGAGACCCAGTACTTC.

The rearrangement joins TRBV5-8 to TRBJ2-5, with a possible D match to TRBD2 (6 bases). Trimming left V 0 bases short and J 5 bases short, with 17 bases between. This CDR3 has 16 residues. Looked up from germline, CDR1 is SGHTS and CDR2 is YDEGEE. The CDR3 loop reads CASSLAGSGELETQYF. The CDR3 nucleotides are TGTGCCAGCAGCTTGGCCGGTAGCGGTGAATTGGAGACCCAGTACTTC.

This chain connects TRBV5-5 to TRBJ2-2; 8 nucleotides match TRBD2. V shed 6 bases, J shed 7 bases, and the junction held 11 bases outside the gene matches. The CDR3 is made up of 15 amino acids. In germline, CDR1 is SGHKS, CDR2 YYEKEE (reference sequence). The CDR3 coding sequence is TGTGCCAGCAACTCGGGACTAGTTGGGGACGGGGAGCTGTTTTTT. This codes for CASNSGLVGDGELFF.

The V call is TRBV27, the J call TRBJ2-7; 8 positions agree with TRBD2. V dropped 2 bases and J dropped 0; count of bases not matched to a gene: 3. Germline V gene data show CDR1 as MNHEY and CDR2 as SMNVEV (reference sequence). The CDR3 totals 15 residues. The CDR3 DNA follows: TGTGCCAGCAGTTTAATCGGGGGGGGCTCCTACGAGCAGTACTTC. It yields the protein CASSLIGGGSYEQYF.

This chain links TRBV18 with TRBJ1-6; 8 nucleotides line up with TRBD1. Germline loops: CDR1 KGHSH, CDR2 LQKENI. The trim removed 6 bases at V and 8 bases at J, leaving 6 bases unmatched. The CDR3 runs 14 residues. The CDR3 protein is CASSPGQGYSPLHF. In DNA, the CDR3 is TGTGCCAGCTCGCCAGGACAGGGCTATTCACCCCTCCACTTT.

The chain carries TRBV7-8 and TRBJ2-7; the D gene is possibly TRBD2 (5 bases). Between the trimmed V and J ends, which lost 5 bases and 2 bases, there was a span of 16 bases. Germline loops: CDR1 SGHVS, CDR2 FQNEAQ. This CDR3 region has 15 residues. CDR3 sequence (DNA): TGTGCCAGCAGCGAAGGGCAGCGGTCGGCCTACGAGCAGTACTTC. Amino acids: CASSEGQRSAYEQYF.

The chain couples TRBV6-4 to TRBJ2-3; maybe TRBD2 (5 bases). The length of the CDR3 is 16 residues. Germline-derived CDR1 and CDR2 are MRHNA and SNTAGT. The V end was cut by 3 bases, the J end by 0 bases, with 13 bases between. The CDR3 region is CASSEAPAGSTDTQYF. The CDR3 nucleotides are TGTGCCAGCAGTGAGGCCCCCGCGGGTAGCACAGATACGCAGTATTTT.

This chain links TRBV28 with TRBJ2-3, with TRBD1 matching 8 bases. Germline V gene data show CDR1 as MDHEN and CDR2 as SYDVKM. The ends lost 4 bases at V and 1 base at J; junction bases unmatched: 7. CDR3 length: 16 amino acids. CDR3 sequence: CASSWQGARGTDTQYF. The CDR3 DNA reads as TGTGCCAGCAGTTGGCAGGGGGCGCGGGGCACAGATACGCAGTATTTT.

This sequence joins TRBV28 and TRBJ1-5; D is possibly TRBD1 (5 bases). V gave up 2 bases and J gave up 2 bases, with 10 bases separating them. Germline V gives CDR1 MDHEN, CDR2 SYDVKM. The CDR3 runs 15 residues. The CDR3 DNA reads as TGTGCCAGCAGTTTAGGGGGGGTCGGCAATCAGCCCCAGCATTTT. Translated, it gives CASSLGGVGNQPQHF.

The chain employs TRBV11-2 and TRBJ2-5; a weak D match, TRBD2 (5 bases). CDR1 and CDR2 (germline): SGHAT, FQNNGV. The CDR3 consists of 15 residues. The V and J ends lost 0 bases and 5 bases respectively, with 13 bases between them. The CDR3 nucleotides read TGTGCCAGCAGCTTAGATCTCGGGTCGGGGGAGACCCAGTACTTC. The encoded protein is CASSLDLGSGETQYF.

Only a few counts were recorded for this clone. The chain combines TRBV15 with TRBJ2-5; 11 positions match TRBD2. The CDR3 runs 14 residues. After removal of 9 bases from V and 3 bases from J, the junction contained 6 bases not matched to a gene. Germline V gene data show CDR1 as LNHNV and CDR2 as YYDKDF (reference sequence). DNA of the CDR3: TGTGCCACTCGGGGGACTAGCGGCAAAGAGACCCAGTACTTC. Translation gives CATRGTSGKETQYF.

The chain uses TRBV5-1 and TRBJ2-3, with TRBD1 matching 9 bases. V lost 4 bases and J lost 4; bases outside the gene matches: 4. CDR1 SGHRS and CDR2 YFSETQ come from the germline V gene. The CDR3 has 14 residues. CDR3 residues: CASSPGTGSDTQYF. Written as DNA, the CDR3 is TGCGCCAGCAGCCCAGGGACAGGGTCAGATACGCAGTATTTT.

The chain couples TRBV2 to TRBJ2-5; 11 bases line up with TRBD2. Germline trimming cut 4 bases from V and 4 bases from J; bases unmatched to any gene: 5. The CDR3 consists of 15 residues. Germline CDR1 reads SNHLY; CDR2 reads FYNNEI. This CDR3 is CASSATSGSGETQYF. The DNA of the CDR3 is TGTGCCAGCAGTGCCACTAGCGGGAGTGGAGAGACCCAGTACTTC.